The 3 T cell receptor beta chains reported below all come from one sample, sequenced in a study of shared clonotypes between healthy human individuals. Assay: immunoSEQ multiplex PCR; the TCRdb copy retains only in-frame clones and omits some. The sample shows more than 1,200,000 clones, just under 99% of them seen only once. Material for sequencing was naive CD4+ T cells sorted from blood. Specified subset: CD45RA+ positively selected. The receptors derive from a young man in good health.

The rearrangement uses TRBV19 and TRBJ2-7, with TRBD1 matching over 7 bases. The CDR3 runs to 13 residues. The germline gives CDR1 LNHDA, CDR2 SQIVND (reference sequence). V lost 4 bases to trimming and J lost 6 bases; unmatched junction nucleotides: 6. DNA of the CDR3: TGTGCCAGTAGTACGGTTACAGGGGTCGAGCAGTACTTC. Translating it yields CASSTVTGVEQYF.

This chain uses TRBV7-2 with TRBJ1-2, with 9 bases identical to TRBD1. The CDR3 has 15 residues. The trim removed 1 base at V and 4 bases at J, leaving 4 bases unmatched. CDR1 and CDR2 from the germline V gene are SGHTA and FQGNSA. CDR3 sequence: CASSLDWDRAYGYTF. The CDR3 DNA reads TGTGCCAGCAGCTTAGATTGGGACAGGGCCTATGGCTACACCTTC.

This clone was recorded only once. J is TRBJ1-4 and V is TRBV9; 7 bases map to TRBD1. V lost 2 bases to trimming and J lost 2 bases; unmatched junction nucleotides: 3. This CDR3 has 15 residues. Germline V gives CDR1 SGDLS, CDR2 YYNGEE. DNA of the CDR3: TGTGCCAGCAGCGTCCGACAGGGCACTAATGAAAAACTGTTTTTT. It is translated as CASSVRQGTNEKLFF. Combining the CDR3 with reference TRBV9 and TRBJ1-4 gives the whole variable domain DSGVTQTPKHLITATGQRVTLRCSPRSGDLSVYWYQQSLDQGLQFLIQYYNGEERAKGNILERFSAQQFPDLHSELNLSSLELGDSALYFCASSVRQGTNEKLFFGSGTQLSVL.